The clone carrying this TCR beta chain appeared many times. Time point of the sample: before trial treatment. Donors were given nivolumab, ipilimumab, aspirin, low-dose cyclophosphamide and low-dose radiotherapy. The data originate from a study of low-dose radiotherapy and immunotherapy resistance in tumors. Background on the study: The schedule for Cohort 2 used 1 Gy per fraction every two weeks, which added up to 13 Gy over 26 weeks.

Amplification of TCRs used a constant-region primer and V-primer adapter for about 18 PCR cycles. TCRdb reanalysed the reads using MiXCR and keeps one entry per CDR3 protein. The profile shows tens of thousands of distinct CDR3 sequences, approximately 12% of them singletons. The specimen was PBMCs, collected before treatment. The receptor comes from a female donor with ovarian cancer.

The CDR3 DNA sequence: TGCGCCAGCAGCTTGGCCGCCCGGGGGACCCTACGCTACGAGCAGTACTTC. It translates to CASSLAARGTLRYEQYF. V gene TRBV5-1 combines with J gene TRBJ2-7; tentatively, D is TRBD2 (6 bases). The V gene lost 0 bases and the J gene lost 3 bases, with 19 bases spanning the gap. The CDR3 contains 17 residues. In germline, CDR1 is SGHRS, CDR2 YFSETQ.